These 5 T cell receptor beta chains originate from one sample sequenced in a study of cytomegalovirus exposure and HLA in healthy donors. The PCR had 60 Vbeta and 13 Jbeta primers. TCRdb's table, derived via immunoSEQ multiplex PCR, lists solely in-frame clones and lacks some. The table lists about 190,000 clones, approximately 81% of them singletons. What was sequenced was PBMCs. These receptors were obtained from a man aged 45-60 years in good health and CMV-seronegative.

J is TRBJ1-1 and V is TRBV5-6; 10 bases fit TRBD1. This CDR3 has 15 residues. The germline V gene has CDR1 SGHDT and CDR2 YYEEEE. With 4 bases clipped from V and 3 bases from J, the junction kept 6 bases outside the gene matches. Written as DNA, the CDR3 is TGTGCCAGCAGCCCCGACAGGGGGCTGGACACTGAAGCTTTCTTT. Its protein is CASSPDRGLDTEAFF.

V usage is TRBV7-9 and J usage is TRBJ2-6, with D unclear. The germline V gene has CDR1 SEHNR and CDR2 FQNEAQ (reference sequence). CDR3 length equals 15 residues. Deletions cut 6 bases from V and 0 bases from J, with 9 bases between. In DNA form, the CDR3 reads TGTGCCAGCAGTGCAGGTAGCTCTGGGGCCAACGTCCTGACTTTC. This sequence encodes CASSAGSSGANVLTF.

The table lists this clone with many counts. The CDR3 protein is CASSLGTLGEQYF. The CDR3 region has the DNA TGTGCCAGCAGCTTGGGGACTCTTGGCGAGCAGTACTTC. The rearrangement uses TRBV5-6 and TRBJ2-7; D possibly corresponds to TRBD2 (5 bases). Germline-derived CDR1 and CDR2 are SGHDT and YYEEEE. V was cut by 0 bases and J by 6 bases, with 10 bases left in between. CDR3 size: 13 residues.

V is TRBV19 and J is TRBJ1-5, with a weak D call TRBD1 (5 bases). CDR3 size: 14 residues. Germline-derived CDR1 and CDR2 are LNHDA and SQIVND (reference sequence). The germline V and J ends were trimmed by 6 bases and 0 bases, with 9 bases remaining between them. For the CDR3, the DNA is TGTGCCAGTAGCTGGGGGGGTAGCAATCAGCCCCAGCATTTT. This sequence encodes CASSWGGSNQPQHF.

The sample holds one count of this clone. The V and J genes are TRBV7-9 and TRBJ2-2; D is possibly TRBD2 (6 bases). The CDR3 is 15 amino acids. Deletions cut 2 bases from V and 5 bases from J, with 12 bases between. Germline CDR1 is SEHNR and CDR2 is FQNEAQ (reference sequence). The CDR3 is CASSLIGAGTGELFF. The CDR3 bases are TGTGCCAGCAGCTTAATCGGGGCGGGGACCGGGGAGCTGTTTTTT. The whole variable domain, filled in from reference TRBV7-9 and TRBJ2-2, reads DTGVSQNPRHKITKRGQNVTFRCDPISEHNRLYWYRQTLGQGPEFLTYFQNEAQLEKSRLLSDRFSAERPKGSFSTLEIQRTEQGDSAMYLCASSLIGAGTGELFFGEGSRLTVL.